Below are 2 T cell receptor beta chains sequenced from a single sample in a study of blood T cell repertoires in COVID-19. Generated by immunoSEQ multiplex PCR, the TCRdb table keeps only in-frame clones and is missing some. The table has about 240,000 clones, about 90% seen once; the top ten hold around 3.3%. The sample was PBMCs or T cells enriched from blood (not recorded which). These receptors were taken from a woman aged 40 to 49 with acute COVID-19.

In DNA form, the CDR3 reads TGTGCCAGCAGCTCAACAGGGGTGGCTGGGGCCAACGTCCTGACTTTC. Amino acid sequence: CASSSTGVAGANVLTF. The rearrangement links TRBV5-6 to TRBJ2-6, with 7 positions matching TRBD1. The CDR3 sequence is 16 residues long. CDR1 and CDR2 from the germline V gene are SGHDT and YYEEEE. J was trimmed by 2 bases and V by 3 bases; bases with no gene match: 5.

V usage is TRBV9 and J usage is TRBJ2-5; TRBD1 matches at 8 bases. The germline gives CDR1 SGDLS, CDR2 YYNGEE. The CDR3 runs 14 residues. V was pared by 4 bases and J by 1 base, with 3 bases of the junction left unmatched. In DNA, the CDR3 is TGTGCCAGCAGCCAGGGGGCCCCCCAAGAGACCCAGTACTTC. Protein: CASSQGAPQETQYF. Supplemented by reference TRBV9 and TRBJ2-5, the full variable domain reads DSGVTQTPKHLITATGQRVTLRCSPRSGDLSVYWYQQSLDQGLQFLIQYYNGEERAKGNILERFSAQQFPDLHSELNLSSLELGDSALYFCASSQGAPQETQYFGPGTRLLVL.